The 10 T cell receptor beta chains given below trace back to one sample, sequenced in a study of CD8 T cells in ankylosing spondylitis. Findings and caveats of the study: Among TCR beta sequences, a motif of roughly 8 highly homologous variants appeared characteristic of ankylosing spondylitis blood.

TCRdb re-analysed the 5' RACE reads in MiXCR, keeping a single row per CDR3 protein. The sample carries roughly 700,000 distinct CDR3 sequences, under 20% recorded once. These TCRs' antigens remain unknown. Sequencing was done on a sample of blood, either unsorted or a sorted T cell fraction (not recorded which). Receptors were obtained from a male donor with ankylosing spondylitis.

The chain combines TRBV11-2 with TRBJ2-7, with 9 nucleotides matching TRBD2. Germline CDR1 SGHAT, CDR2 FQNNGV. The junction had 17 bases not matched to a gene; V was cut back by 5 bases and J by 9 bases. CDR3 size: 16 residues. The CDR3 DNA reads as TGTGCCAGCAGCAGAATTTCCGGGACTAGCCTTCTAGGGCAGTACTTC. This codes for CASSRISGTSLLGQYF.

DNA of the CDR3: TGTGCCAGCAGCCAACCCGGACTCTCCACCGGGGAGCTGTTTTTT. It translates to CASSQPGLSTGELFF. The chain has TRBV14 and TRBJ2-2, with D possibly matching TRBD2 (5 bases). The CDR3 consists of 15 residues. Trimming took 2 bases from V and 4 from J, leaving 11 bases between them. In germline, CDR1 is SGHDN, CDR2 FVKESK.

This clonotype was found a few times. The chain uses TRBV12-3 or TRBV12-4 and TRBJ2-5, with D perhaps TRBD1 or TRBD2 (6 bases each). The V and J ends lost 3 bases and 1 base respectively, with 12 bases between them. The CDR3 sequence is 15 residues long. For the CDR3, the DNA is TGTGCCAGCAGTTTTAGGGGGGCGGTCCAAGAGACCCAGTACTTC. This sequence encodes CASSFRGAVQETQYF.

The V and J genes are TRBV5-6 and TRBJ2-7; 8 bases map to TRBD1. Germline trimming cut 2 bases from V and 0 bases from J; bases unmatched to any gene: 4. Germline CDR1 and CDR2: SGHDT and YYEEEE. There are 15 residues in the CDR3. The CDR3 region is CASSFGTGVSYEQYF. The DNA for the CDR3 is TGTGCCAGCAGCTTTGGGACAGGCGTCTCCTACGAGCAGTACTTC.

This clonotype was seen more than once but under ten times. This chain links TRBV4-1 with TRBJ2-1; 7 nucleotides agree with TRBD2. V lost 0 bases and J lost 8; bases outside the gene matches: 7. This CDR3 spans 15 amino acids. The germline CDR1 and CDR2 sequences are MGHRA and YSYEKL. CDR3: CASSQEREMGDEQFF. CDR3 nucleotide sequence: TGCGCCAGCAGCCAAGAGCGGGAGATGGGCGATGAGCAGTTCTTC.

This CDR3 is CASSYSKGTNYGYTF. CDR3 nucleotide sequence: TGTGCCAGCAGTTACTCGAAGGGAACTAACTATGGCTACACCTTC. J is TRBJ1-2 and V is TRBV6-5, with D unresolved. Trimming cost V 0 bases and J 0 bases, with 8 bases left between them. From germline, CDR1 is MNHEY and CDR2 SVGAGI. This CDR3 spans 15 amino acids.

This sequence joins TRBV15 and TRBJ2-3, with TRBD1 matching 9 bases. V dropped 1 base and J dropped 5; count of bases not matched to a gene: 7. This CDR3 is 16 amino acids long. Germline V lookup: CDR1 LNHNV, CDR2 YYDKDF (reference sequence). The CDR3 nucleotides are TGTGCCACCAGCAGAGCCCCGGACAGGGGAAGAGATACGCAGTATTTT. It specifies CATSRAPDRGRDTQYF.

CDR3 residues: CASSLNYGEAFF. The CDR3, as DNA: TGTGCCAGCAGCTTAAACTACGGGGAGGCTTTCTTT. This sequence joins TRBV5-4 and TRBJ1-1; no clear D gene. Germline V CDR1 and CDR2: SGHNT, YYREEE (reference sequence). The CDR3 has 12 residues. V lost 2 bases and J 11 bases, leaving 13 bases between the germline ends.

This clonotype was counted between two and nine times. The gene calls are TRBV3-1 and TRBJ2-2; TRBD2 aligns across 7 bases. The junction had 10 bases not matched to a gene; V was cut back by 6 bases and J by 9 bases. The CDR3 length is 14 residues. Germline V lookup: CDR1 LGHDT, CDR2 YNNKEL (reference sequence). CDR3: CASSLGLVPRELFF. The CDR3 nucleotides are TGTGCCAGCAGTCTCGGACTAGTTCCAAGGGAGCTGTTTTTT.

V and J are TRBV9 and TRBJ2-1; TRBD1 aligns across 9 bases. The CDR3 contains 17 residues. V was pared by 0 bases and J by 4 bases, with 8 bases of the junction left unmatched. Germline lookup yields CDR1 SGDLS and CDR2 YYNGEE. CDR3 protein: CASSVGQGGFSYNEQFF. The DNA for the CDR3 is TGTGCCAGCAGCGTAGGACAGGGGGGATTTTCATACAATGAGCAGTTCTTC.